The 17 T cell receptor beta chains given below trace back to one sample, sequenced in a study of cytomegalovirus exposure and HLA in healthy donors. In the PCR, 60 Vbeta and 13 Jbeta primers were used. Clones were read by immunoSEQ multiplex PCR, and TCRdb kept only the in-frame ones, dropping some. The table shows roughly 100,000 clones, with roughly 13% occurring only once. Sequenced: PBMCs. The receptors were sampled from a man in his forties or fifties in good health and CMV-seropositive.

In its sample, this clone was seen a few times. The V gene is TRBV5-6, the J gene TRBJ2-5; D possibly corresponds to TRBD1 (5 bases). The length of the CDR3 is 13 residues. The V and J ends lost 0 bases and 4 bases respectively, with 7 bases between them. The germline V gene has CDR1 SGHDT and CDR2 YYEEEE. Written as DNA, the CDR3 is TGTGCCAGCAGCTTGGATAGGGGAGAGACCCAGTACTTC. As protein: CASSLDRGETQYF.

This clone came up a few times. This sequence joins TRBV4-1 and TRBJ2-1, with TRBD1 matching 8 bases. The junction had 4 bases not matched to a gene; V was cut back by 2 bases and J by 10 bases. Germline V lookup: CDR1 MGHRA, CDR2 YSYEKL. The CDR3 loop spans 13 amino acids. The CDR3 sequence: CASSQLDRGEQFF. CDR3 DNA: TGCGCCAGCAGCCAACTCGACAGGGGAGAGCAGTTCTTC.

This clone was found a few times. The rearrangement links TRBV4-2 to TRBJ1-5, with TRBD1 matching 8 bases. V gave up 1 base and J gave up 0 bases; unmatched junction bases: 14. Germline V gene data show CDR1 as LGHNA and CDR2 as YNFKEQ. The CDR3 is made up of 20 amino acids. CDR3 nucleotide sequence: TGTGCCAGCAGCCAAGCTATTAGCGAGACAGGGGCCCTTAGCAATCAGCCCCAGCATTTT. This gives the protein CASSQAISETGALSNQPQHF.

The gene calls are TRBV28 and TRBJ1-2; D may be TRBD1 (5 bases). Trimming shortened V by 3 bases and J by 6 bases, and 14 bases separated the two germline ends. The germline V gene has CDR1 MDHEN and CDR2 SYDVKM. This CDR3 region has 14 residues. The CDR3 protein is CASSFPGRVDGYTF. CDR3 bases: TGTGCCAGCAGTTTCCCCGGCAGGGTCGATGGCTACACCTTC.

V and J are TRBV19 and TRBJ1-1; D ambiguous. The germline gives CDR1 LNHDA, CDR2 SQIVND (reference sequence). Trimming left V 6 bases short and J 0 bases short, with 8 bases between. The length of the CDR3 is 13 residues. CDR3 region: CASSETLNTEAFF. As DNA, the CDR3 is TGTGCCAGTAGCGAGACTTTGAACACTGAAGCTTTCTTT.

The table lists this clone with a few counts. The J gene is TRBJ2-7, the V gene TRBV28; a weak D match, TRBD2 (6 bases). With 3 bases removed from V and 6 bases from J, the gap between germline ends came to 12 bases. Germline V CDR1 and CDR2: MDHEN, SYDVKM. This CDR3 spans 13 amino acids. CDR3 nucleotide sequence: TGTGCCAGCAGTTTCGGGAGTCTCCTCGAGCAGTACTTC. Residues: CASSFGSLLEQYF.

J is TRBJ1-3 and V is TRBV19; no firm D call. Germline CDR1 is LNHDA and CDR2 is SQIVND (reference sequence). The V and J ends lost 10 bases and 0 bases respectively, with 13 bases between them. CDR3 length: 14 residues. The CDR3 nucleotides are TGTGCCACCTTAGTACCCCGCTCTGGAAACACCATATATTTT. Its protein is CATLVPRSGNTIYF. Looking up the rest from reference TRBV19 and TRBJ1-3 gives the full variable domain: DGGITQSPKYLFRKEGQNVTLSCEQNLNHDAMYWYRQDPGQGLRLIYYSQIVNDFQKGDIAEGYSVSREKKESFPLTVTSAQKNPTAFYLCATLVPRSGNTIYFGEGSWLTVV.

The chain recombines TRBV27 with TRBJ2-7; a weak D match, TRBD2 (7 bases). Germline CDR1 and CDR2: MNHEY and SMNVEV (reference sequence). The length of the CDR3 is 14 residues. The V end lost 5 bases, the J end lost 5 bases, and 16 bases lay between the germline ends. The CDR3 region has the DNA TGTGCCAGCAGTGCCCCCAGGGGAGGGAACGAGCAGTACTTC. Residues: CASSAPRGGNEQYF.

This clone was seen only a few times. The chain combines TRBV30 with TRBJ1-3; no clear D. There are 16 residues in the CDR3. Looked up from germline, CDR1 is GTSNPN and CDR2 is SVGIG (reference sequence). V lost 0 bases and J 4 bases, leaving 16 bases between the germline ends. The CDR3 loop reads CAWSVPAVRRGNTIYF. The CDR3 DNA sequence: TGTGCCTGGAGTGTACCGGCAGTAAGGAGAGGAAACACCATATATTTT.

The chain recombines TRBV11-2 with TRBJ1-2; TRBD1 matches 9 bases. J was trimmed by 5 bases and V by 4 bases; bases with no gene match: 2. In germline, CDR1 is SGHAT, CDR2 FQNNGV. This CDR3 is 13 amino acids long. Written as DNA, the CDR3 is TGTGCCAGCAGCTCCGACAGGGGGTATGGCTACACCTTC. It specifies CASSSDRGYGYTF. The full variable domain, in which reference TRBV11-2 and TRBJ1-2 provide the parts outside the CDR3, is EAGVAQSPRYKIIEKRQSVAFWCNPISGHATLYWYQQILGQGPKLLIQFQNNGVVDDSQLPKDRFSAERLKGVDSTLKIQPAKLEDSAVYLCASSSDRGYGYTFGSGTRLTVV.

This chain joins TRBV29-1 and TRBJ2-3; 16 bases fit TRBD2. The CDR3 is made up of 16 amino acids. Germline-derived CDR1 and CDR2 are SQVTM and ANQGSEA. The J segment lost 4 bases and the V segment lost 6 bases, leaving 7 bases of the junction unmatched. CDR3 bases: TGCAGCGTCGCCGGGACTAGCGGGAGGGCCCCAGATACGCAGTATTTT. Encoded protein: CSVAGTSGRAPDTQYF.

This clone was seen more than once but under ten times. The CDR3 sequence: CSVEDRSYEQYF. The CDR3 DNA follows: TGCAGCGTTGAAGATCGGTCCTACGAGCAGTACTTC. The chain combines TRBV29-1 with TRBJ2-7; no definite D call. Germline CDR1 is SQVTM and CDR2 is ANQGSEA. The length of the CDR3 is 12 residues. The V end was cut by 0 bases, the J end by 1 base, with 4 bases between.

This clone appeared a few times. The chain combines TRBV5-1 with TRBJ1-3; the D gene is possibly TRBD1 (5 bases). This CDR3 comprises 14 residues. The V end was cut by 4 bases, the J end by 5 bases, with 13 bases between. Germline V gene sequence: CDR1 SGHRS, CDR2 YFSETQ. The CDR3 sequence is CASSPEGPRNTIYF. The CDR3 DNA reads TGCGCCAGCAGCCCGGAGGGACCTAGAAACACCATATATTTT.

The chain couples TRBV28 to TRBJ1-1, with D perhaps matching TRBD1 (6 bases). The CDR3 contains 14 residues. V lost 8 bases and J lost 7, with 20 bases in between. CDR1 is MDHEN, CDR2 SYDVKM, per germline. CDR3 sequence reads: CASRWGHGTVEAFF. Here the CDR3 DNA reads TGTGCCAGCCGTTGGGGACATGGGACCGTTGAAGCTTTCTTT. Based on the CDR3 plus reference TRBV28 and TRBJ1-1, the full variable domain is DVKVTQSSRYLVKRTGEKVFLECVQDMDHENMFWYRQDPGLGLRLIYFSYDVKMKEKGDIPEGYSVSREKKERFSLILESASTNQTSMYLCASRWGHGTVEAFFGQGTRLTVV.

CDR3 nucleotide sequence: TGTGCCAGCAGCGTAGACGGGGACACCTACGAGCAGTACTTC. Translating it yields CASSVDGDTYEQYF. The V call is TRBV9, the J call TRBJ2-7; maybe TRBD1 (6 bases). The V gene's germline CDR1 is SGDLS and CDR2 YYNGEE. The CDR3 is made up of 14 amino acids. The ends were cut back, 0 bases at V and 2 bases at J, with 9 bases in the middle.

This clone was seen a handful of times. The rearrangement joins TRBV2 to TRBJ1-4, with TRBD1 matching 8 bases. This CDR3 is 19 amino acids long. V lost 4 bases, J lost 2 bases, and 15 bases stayed unmatched. The V gene's germline CDR1 is SNHLY and CDR2 FYNNEI. In nucleotides, the CDR3 is TGTGCCAGCAGTGGGCGAACTGACAGGGGAGGACCGACTAATGAAAAACTGTTTTTT. As protein: CASSGRTDRGGPTNEKLFF.

V is TRBV27 and J is TRBJ1-2, with 7 bases that match TRBD1. Looked up from germline, CDR1 is MNHEY and CDR2 is SMNVEV (reference sequence). The CDR3 length is 14 residues. The trim removed 6 bases at V and 7 bases at J, leaving 11 bases unmatched. Written as DNA, the CDR3 is TGTGCCAGCAGAAGAAGACAGGGTTCGACTGGCTACACCTTC. Its translation is CASRRRQGSTGYTF.